Following are 5 T cell receptor beta chains from one sample sequenced in a study of T cell repertoires in cytomegalovirus infection. One entry per CDR3 protein, called by TCRdb with MiXCR from the reads. The table shows approximately 260,000 distinct CDR3 sequences, with under 25% occurring only once. These TCRs' antigens remain unknown. Source: cultured PBMCs, taken from culture after CMV antigen stimulation. The origin of the receptors is a human donor in good health (CMV status not recorded). Some clones in this sample may be carry-over from other donors' samples.

J is TRBJ1-3 and V is TRBV6-5; D is unresolved. The CDR3 extends over 15 amino acids. Per germline, CDR1 MNHEY and CDR2 SVGAGI. Trimming shortened V by 0 bases and J by 0 bases, and 6 bases separated the two germline ends. The DNA for the CDR3 is TGTGCCAGCAGTTACTCCCCGGTCTCTGGAAACACCATATATTTT. This encodes CASSYSPVSGNTIYF.

This clonotype was observed a handful of times. The chain uses TRBV11-1 and TRBJ1-1, with 7 bases fitting TRBD1. The CDR3 has 13 residues. V lost 3 bases to trimming and J lost 4 bases; unmatched junction nucleotides: 2. The germline V gene encodes CDR1 SGHAT and CDR2 FQDESV (reference sequence). Here the CDR3 DNA reads TGTGCCAGCAGCTTCCACAGGGGCACTGAAGCTTTCTTT. Its protein is CASSFHRGTEAFF.

This clonotype was seen at least ten times. For the CDR3, the DNA is TGTGCCAGCAGTGAGGGACAGAGCAATCAGCCCCAGCATTTT. Translation: CASSEGQSNQPQHF. V is TRBV6-1 and J is TRBJ1-5; 7 bases are shared with TRBD1. Trimming removed 3 bases from V and 1 base from J; junction bases left unmatched: 0. The germline V gene has CDR1 MNHNS and CDR2 SASEGT. The CDR3 contains 14 residues.

In this sample, this clonotype turned up many times. This rearrangement joins TRBV3-1 to TRBJ2-7, with D unresolved. Trimming removed 4 bases at V and 4 bases at J, with 8 bases between. CDR1 LGHDT and CDR2 YNNKEL come from the germline V gene (reference sequence). This CDR3 has 12 amino acids. The CDR3 bases are TGTGCCAGCAGCCTATCACGGTACGAGCAGTACTTC. Translation gives CASSLSRYEQYF.

This clonotype has more than one count but fewer than ten. This chain links TRBV24-1 with TRBJ2-1; D not certain. The CDR3 runs to 16 residues. The germline V gene encodes CDR1 KGHDR and CDR2 SFDVKD. V was trimmed by 4 bases and J by 0 bases, leaving 12 bases between them. The CDR3 DNA follows: TGTGCCACCAGTGACCCCACTGGCGGCTCCTACAATGAGCAGTTCTTC. Protein product: CATSDPTGGSYNEQFF.